The 25 T cell receptor beta chains reported below all come from one sample, sequenced in a study of shared clonotypes between healthy human individuals. Generated by immunoSEQ multiplex PCR, the TCRdb table keeps only in-frame clones and is missing some. This sample has about 1 million clones, with about three quarters found just once. Sequenced material: memory CD4+ T cells sorted from blood. Sample subset: CD45RA-negative fraction. All receptors come from a man in his late teens or twenties in good health.

CDR3 in DNA: TGTGCCAGCAGTTTAAGTGCCGTCGAGCAGTACTTC. This sequence encodes CASSLSAVEQYF. The rearrangement joins TRBV28 to TRBJ2-7; D unclear. Germline values: CDR1 MDHEN, CDR2 SYDVKM. This CDR3 comprises 12 residues. Trimming shortened V by 2 bases and J by 6 bases, and 8 bases separated the two germline ends.

The chain is built from TRBV7-9 and TRBJ2-5, with 10 bases fitting TRBD1. CDR3 length equals 15 residues. The germline V gene encodes CDR1 SEHNR and CDR2 FQNEAQ (reference sequence). The J segment lost 5 bases and the V segment lost 5 bases, leaving 8 bases of the junction unmatched. The CDR3 DNA sequence: TGTGCCAGCAGCGCCTCAGGGACAGGGGTGGAGACCCAGTACTTC. Its protein product is CASSASGTGVETQYF.

This clone appeared a few times. The chain couples TRBV19 to TRBJ1-5; D is perhaps TRBD1 (5 bases). Germline V lookup: CDR1 LNHDA, CDR2 SQIVND (reference sequence). V lost 1 base to trimming and J lost 4 bases, with 14 bases between them. The CDR3 is 16 residues long. The CDR3 bases are TGTGCCAGTAGTATAGGGGGAGGACACGGAAATCAGCCCCAGCATTTT. It encodes CASSIGGGHGNQPQHF. Full variable domain (missing parts from reference TRBV19 and TRBJ1-5): DGGITQSPKYLFRKEGQNVTLSCEQNLNHDAMYWYRQDPGQGLRLIYYSQIVNDFQKGDIAEGYSVSREKKESFPLTVTSAQKNPTAFYLCASSIGGGHGNQPQHFGDGTRLSIL.

This clone was picked up a small number of times. The chain couples TRBV6-5 to TRBJ1-6; D is undetermined. V was trimmed by 5 bases and J by 11 bases, leaving 13 bases between them. This CDR3 is built from 13 residues. From germline, CDR1 is MNHEY and CDR2 SVGAGI. The CDR3 nucleotides read TGTGCCAGCAGTGCCCCGCAAAGGACACCCCTCCACTTT. Encoded protein: CASSAPQRTPLHF.

The V and J genes are TRBV5-4 and TRBJ2-1; a weak D match, TRBD2 (6 bases). The CDR3 is 14 residues long. The V gene's germline CDR1 is SGHNT and CDR2 YYREEE (reference sequence). Trimming pared 2 bases from V and 3 bases from J, leaving 9 bases between. Written as DNA, the CDR3 is TGTGCCAGCAGCTTTCCCGGGAGCTACAATGAGCAGTTCTTC. This gives the protein CASSFPGSYNEQFF.

DNA for the CDR3: TGCAGCGTTGCTAGGGACCTTAGCACAGATACGCAGTATTTT. It translates to CSVARDLSTDTQYF. The chain combines TRBV29-1 with TRBJ2-3; the D gene could be TRBD1 or TRBD2 (5 bases each). This CDR3 region has 14 residues. The V gene's germline CDR1 is SQVTM and CDR2 ANQGSEA. The ends were cut back, 4 bases at V and 0 bases at J, with 11 bases in the middle.

The chain links TRBV10-1 to TRBJ2-7; tentatively, D is TRBD1 (6 bases). Germline V gene lookup returns CDR1 WNHNN and CDR2 SYGVQD (reference sequence). CDR3 length: 15 amino acids. V was shortened by 3 bases and J by 6 bases, with 18 bases between the two germline ends. DNA for the CDR3: TGCGCCAGCAGTGATTCGAGGGCACTCAGGGGCGAGCAGTACTTC. Protein product: CASSDSRALRGEQYF.

The J gene is TRBJ2-5, the V gene TRBV19; the match to TRBD1 covers 10 bases. Losses at the gene ends were 10 bases for V and 4 bases for J; bases not matched to a gene: 9. Germline-derived CDR1 and CDR2 are LNHDA and SQIVND (reference sequence). CDR3 length equals 14 residues. CDR3 coding DNA: TGTGCCACCGCCCCGACAGGGGGCGCAGAGACCCAGTACTTC. Its protein is CATAPTGGAETQYF.

The chain links TRBV5-4 to TRBJ2-1; D perhaps matches TRBD2 (6 bases). Trimming took off 4 bases at V and 5 bases at J, with 13 bases between the two ends. Per germline, CDR1 SGHNT and CDR2 YYREEE (reference sequence). The CDR3 has 14 amino acids. Here the CDR3 reads CASSLGLNDNEQFF. CDR3 sequence (DNA): TGTGCCAGCAGCCTGGGACTGAACGACAATGAGCAGTTCTTC.

CDR3 nucleotides: TGCGCCAGCAGCTTAGGAGACACGATTTATGGCTACACCTTC. Protein: CASSLGDTIYGYTF. The J gene is TRBJ1-2, the V gene TRBV5-1; no reliable D call. Trimming left V 2 bases short and J 5 bases short, with 13 bases between. Germline V lookup: CDR1 SGHRS, CDR2 YFSETQ. This CDR3 has 14 residues.

This clone has a count of ten or more. The V call is TRBV6-1, the J call TRBJ1-1; the D gene is possibly TRBD1 (6 bases). The V end was cut by 10 bases, the J end by 1 base, with 19 bases between. CDR1 is MNHNS and CDR2 is SASEGT in the germline V gene. This CDR3 comprises 15 residues. The CDR3 reads CAIQGGFGWNTEAFF. DNA for the CDR3: TGTGCCATCCAAGGGGGATTCGGGTGGAACACTGAAGCTTTCTTT.

The chain joins TRBV9 to TRBJ2-7; D is undetermined. The V gene lost 3 bases and the J gene lost 4 bases, with 17 bases spanning the gap. Germline V gene sequence: CDR1 SGDLS, CDR2 YYNGEE. The CDR3 consists of 15 residues. CDR3: CASSASPTWTYEQYF. The CDR3 bases are TGTGCCAGCAGCGCATCCCCTACCTGGACGTACGAGCAGTACTTC.

This clone was recorded once. The chain employs TRBV11-2 and TRBJ2-2, with a possible D match to TRBD1 (6 bases). The CDR3 spans 16 residues. Trimming took off 5 bases at V and 5 bases at J, with 18 bases between the two ends. Germline V CDR1 and CDR2: SGHAT, FQNNGV. CDR3 protein: CASSPNRERWTGELFF. As DNA, the CDR3 is TGTGCCAGCAGCCCAAACAGGGAGAGGTGGACCGGGGAGCTGTTTTTT.

The chain joins TRBV7-2 to TRBJ2-1, with a tentative D call TRBD1 (5 bases). V lost 5 bases to trimming and J lost 0 bases, with 11 bases between them. The germline V gene has CDR1 SGHTA and CDR2 FQGNSA. The CDR3 totals 15 residues. The CDR3: CASSTDKSSYNEQFF. The CDR3 DNA follows: TGTGCCAGCAGCACGGACAAAAGCTCCTACAATGAGCAGTTCTTC.

The V and J genes are TRBV7-8 and TRBJ2-7, with 14 positions matching TRBD2. This CDR3 is built from 17 residues. The junction had 8 bases not matched to a gene; V was cut back by 0 bases and J by 7 bases. From germline, CDR1 is SGHVS and CDR2 FQNEAQ. The chain's CDR3 is CASSLAGTSGRGREQYF. Written as DNA, the CDR3 is TGTGCCAGCAGCTTAGCCGGGACTAGCGGGAGAGGGCGTGAGCAGTACTTC.

This clone was recorded only once. The genes are TRBV5-1 and TRBJ1-3; no definite D call. V was cut by 2 bases and J by 0 bases, with 18 bases left in between. The germline CDR1 and CDR2 sequences are SGHRS and YFSETQ. CDR3 size: 18 residues. The CDR3 DNA follows: TGCGCCAGCAGCTTAAATCCCACTCGGACGGCCTCTGGAAACACCATATATTTT. This gives the protein CASSLNPTRTASGNTIYF.

This clone has a handful of counts. This chain uses TRBV6-6 with TRBJ1-2; 8 nucleotides align to TRBD1. Germline V gives CDR1 MNHNY, CDR2 SVGAGI (reference sequence). J lost 7 bases, V lost 5 bases, and 3 bases had no gene match. The CDR3 has 12 residues. The CDR3 here is CASSPTGGGYTF. CDR3 coding DNA: TGTGCCAGCAGTCCCACAGGGGGTGGCTACACCTTC.

V gene TRBV7-9 combines with J gene TRBJ1-2, with D uncertain. In germline, CDR1 is SEHNR, CDR2 FQNEAQ (reference sequence). The CDR3 consists of 11 residues. Trimming stripped 2 bases from V and 5 bases from J, with 3 bases between. CDR3: CASSLNYGYTF. The CDR3 DNA reads TGTGCCAGCAGCTTAAATTATGGCTACACCTTC.

This clone has a single count. The gene calls are TRBV7-6 and TRBJ2-7, with 10 bases matching TRBD2. J was trimmed by 7 bases and V by 5 bases; bases with no gene match: 11. Germline V gene lookup returns CDR1 SGHVS and CDR2 FNYEAQ. The length of the CDR3 is 15 residues. CDR3 loop: CASSRTSGATGEQYF. CDR3 nucleotide sequence: TGTGCCAGCAGCCGCACTAGCGGGGCCACCGGGGAGCAGTACTTC.

V usage is TRBV9 and J usage is TRBJ1-2; D call uncertain. The CDR3 spans 14 residues. The V and J ends lost 3 bases and 4 bases respectively, with 13 bases between them. Germline V gene data show CDR1 as SGDLS and CDR2 as YYNGEE. In nucleotides, the CDR3 is TGTGCCAGCAGCGCGCGCGACGAACCCTATGGCTACACCTTC. Translating it yields CASSARDEPYGYTF.

This clone was observed a single time. The V gene is TRBV18, the J gene TRBJ2-5; 8 nucleotides agree with TRBD2. The V gene end was trimmed by 3 bases and the J gene end by 5 bases; junction bases not matched to a gene: 11. This CDR3 region has 16 residues. The germline V gene has CDR1 KGHSH and CDR2 LQKENI. CDR3 DNA sequence: TGTGCCAGCTCACCTCGTGGTCCGGGAGGGCCTGAGACCCAGTACTTC. This codes for CASSPRGPGGPETQYF.

This sequence joins TRBV30 and TRBJ2-5, with TRBD2 matching over 7 bases. The V and J ends lost 0 bases and 5 bases, in that order; junction bases with no gene match: 6. The CDR3 is 14 amino acids. Germline CDR1 reads GTSNPN; CDR2 reads SVGIG (reference sequence). In nucleotides, the CDR3 is TGTGCCTGGAGTGTACGCGCGGGGGTTGAGACCCAGTACTTC. Protein sequence: CAWSVRAGVETQYF.

This clone was found a few times. V gene TRBV4-1 combines with J gene TRBJ1-1; the D is unclear. The CDR3 contains 14 residues. The germline V gene has CDR1 MGHRA and CDR2 YSYEKL. V was clipped by 4 bases and J by 2 bases, with 11 bases between them. The CDR3 DNA follows: TGCGCCAGCAGCCTCTGGGATTCAAACACTGAAGCTTTCTTT. Amino acid sequence: CASSLWDSNTEAFF.

The J gene is TRBJ1-1, the V gene TRBV30; 7 nucleotides agree with TRBD1. Looked up from germline, CDR1 is GTSNPN and CDR2 is SVGIG (reference sequence). The V and J ends lost 5 bases and 2 bases, in that order; junction bases with no gene match: 8. The length of the CDR3 is 14 residues. This chain's CDR3 is CAWDGNRGNTEAFF. The CDR3 DNA reads TGTGCCTGGGACGGAAACAGGGGAAACACTGAAGCTTTCTTT.

The chain employs TRBV14 and TRBJ2-1; D is unresolved. The V end lost 4 bases, the J end lost 2 bases, and 6 bases lay between the germline ends. This CDR3 has 13 amino acids. The germline CDR1 and CDR2 sequences are SGHDN and FVKESK. CDR3: CASSPRPYNEQFF. The DNA of the CDR3 is TGTGCCAGCAGCCCCCGTCCCTACAATGAGCAGTTCTTC.